This is a list of T cell receptor beta chains from one sample in a study of CXCR3-negative and CXCR3-positive naive CD8 T cells. TCRdb reworked the 5' RACE reads into one entry per CDR3 protein, no DNA. This sample's clone table lists around 52,000 distinct CDR3 sequences. Sequencing was performed on memory CD8+ T cells from blood. Every receptor here comes from a human donor in good health. Some clones in this sample may be carry-over from other donors' samples. Both conserved end residues are part of each CDR3.

j_call: TRBJ2-7; v_call: TRBV6-2/TRBV6-3; cdr3_aa: CASNLAGPYYEQYF
j_call: TRBJ2-7; v_call: TRBV7-9; cdr3_aa: CASSSGGGRPPYEQYF
j_call: TRBJ1-1; v_call: TRBV9; cdr3_aa: CASSPRMNTEAFF
j_call: TRBJ2-7; v_call: TRBV9; cdr3_aa: CASSQGTGNSYEQYF
j_call: TRBJ2-1; v_call: TRBV27; cdr3_aa: CASSPPLRRSSYNEQFF
j_call: TRBJ2-7; v_call: TRBV29-1; cdr3_aa: CSVEGGRSQSYEQYF
j_call: TRBJ1-1; v_call: TRBV7-3; cdr3_aa: CASSLAGGLNTEAFF
j_call: TRBJ1-2; v_call: TRBV11-2; cdr3_aa: CASSFSPGESNYGYTF
j_call: TRBJ1-2; v_call: TRBV12-3/TRBV12-4; cdr3_aa: CASSSGGDGYTF
j_call: TRBJ2-1; v_call: TRBV6-6; cdr3_aa: CASKSGLSRLGEFF
j_call: TRBJ1-1; v_call: TRBV4-3; cdr3_aa: CASSQVSGNTEAFF
j_call: TRBJ1-3; v_call: TRBV7-2; cdr3_aa: CASSLEVSPSGNTIYF
j_call: TRBJ2-3; v_call: TRBV6-2/TRBV6-3; cdr3_aa: CASSYSAVLTDTQYF
j_call: TRBJ2-7; v_call: TRBV7-9; cdr3_aa: CATRAGINEQYF
j_call: TRBJ1-1; v_call: TRBV20-1; cdr3_aa: CSARDGLGGRVEAFF
j_call: TRBJ1-5; v_call: TRBV2; cdr3_aa: CASSEALAGGLSSNQPQHF
j_call: TRBJ2-7; v_call: TRBV2; cdr3_aa: CASSEALLGFEQYF
j_call: TRBJ2-1; v_call: TRBV6-4; cdr3_aa: CASGKGQTPYNEQFF
j_call: TRBJ1-1; v_call: TRBV6-6; cdr3_aa: CASRPFQGNPTEAFF
j_call: TRBJ2-1; v_call: TRBV28; cdr3_aa: CASSHNSGTTTIEQFF
j_call: TRBJ1-1; v_call: TRBV10-3; cdr3_aa: CAISEMREMNTEAFF
j_call: TRBJ2-5; v_call: TRBV29-1; cdr3_aa: CSVVGVAEETQYF
j_call: TRBJ2-7; v_call: TRBV29-1; cdr3_aa: CSVGPKNRGYEQYF
j_call: TRBJ2-2; v_call: TRBV6-5; cdr3_aa: CASSYLSSLAGVDTGELFF